This T cell receptor (beta chain) was identified during a study of T cells in Graves' hyperthyroidism and ophthalmopathy. Across the study: Peripheral blood was collected at initial diagnosis, before any treatment.

The CDR3 covers 14 residues. Deletions cut 4 bases from V and 5 bases from J, with 13 bases between. In the ophthalmopathy cohort, Clinical Activity Score was at least 3, NOSPECS grade at least 4, and duration under 3 months. PBMCs were obtained from 7.5 to 10 ml fresh peripheral blood. Amplification targeted TCR beta CDR3 regions from RNA transcripts. A first-round RT-PCR of the TCR CDR3 used the HTBI primer set. TCRdb reanalysed the multiplex PCR reads using MiXCR and keeps one entry per CDR3 protein. The sample includes 250,000 to 300,000 distinct CDR3 sequences, 15% to 20% seen only once; the top ten take around 58%. General study findings and limits: Ophthalmopathy was predicted by the model a median of about 6.5 months ahead of onset.

There are many counts of this clonotype. The antigen is not known. The clonotype originates from a woman between 55 and 75 years old with Graves' ophthalmopathy. V usage is TRBV12-3 or TRBV12-4 and J usage is TRBJ2-3, with D perhaps assigned TRBD1 or TRBD2 (5 bases each). Material for sequencing was blood. The CDR3 loop is CASSWGGGGDTQYF. DNA of the CDR3: TGTGCCAGCAGTTGGGGTGGGGGTGGAGATACGCAGTATTTT.